This TCR beta chain is from a study of T-cell reconstitution after alpha-beta-depleted transplantation in children. This clonotype was observed a few times. Its antigen is not known. Researchers prepared the TCRbeta library using unique molecular identifiers, the study reports. MiXCR, run by TCRdb on the PCR reads, gives a single entry per CDR3 protein. This repertoire shows about 58,000 distinct CDR3 sequences, approximately 43% found once; its top ten account for 95% to 98%. Study-wide results and limits: From surviving recipient T cells and thymic progenitors came the high day-60 TCRbeta diversity observed in some patients. Hyperexpanded clones declined; after one year, newly produced T cells mostly supplied diversity.

The CDR3 length is 12 residues. The J segment lost 6 bases and the V segment lost 6 bases, leaving 2 bases of the junction unmatched. This clonotype originated in a male patient younger than 18 who had a stem cell transplant for acute lymphoblastic leukemia, so the T cells may come from the graft donor. Material: PBMCs, mostly from graft donor cells, obtained 360 days after TCRalphabeta/CD19-depleted stem cell transplant. The rearrangement links TRBV12-3 or TRBV12-4 to TRBJ2-7; 10 bases map to TRBD2. The CDR3 protein is CASSTSGVEQYF. The DNA of the CDR3 is TGTGCCAGCAGCACTAGCGGGGTCGAGCAGTACTTC.